The T cell receptor beta chain under discussion was sequenced for a study of blood T cells in healthy people across ages. Broader study findings: CMV infection status of these donors was not known.

V lost 5 bases and J 14 bases, leaving 20 bases between the germline ends. From germline, CDR1 is SGHTA and CDR2 FQGNSA. The CDR3 spans 13 residues. This clonotype showed up just a few times. Its antigen is unknown. The donors, all healthy, were Caucasians living in Russia, aged roughly 6 to 100. Each donor gave ten milliliters of peripheral blood. Together with a sample-barcoded 5' primer, a J-beta primer mix was included in a second PCR lasting 7 to 11 cycles. The study obtained at least 3 million CDR3-containing paired-end reads from every sample. TCRdb passed the 5' RACE reads through MiXCR, listing each CDR3 protein once. The sample has 780,000 or so distinct CDR3 sequences; 50% to 65% are singletons.

Sequencing was carried out using blood. The V gene is TRBV7-2, the J gene TRBJ2-3, with D hard to call. This TCR was recovered from an elderly man in good health. For the CDR3, the DNA is TGTGCCAGCAGCCCCTACTCCAGCAGATACGCGTATTTT. Translated, it gives CASSPYSSRYAYF.